This T cell receptor (beta chain) is drawn from a study of metastatic and nonmetastatic thyroid tumors. Study background: Where malignant and benign thyroid patients were concerned, repertoires were compared across blood and tumor or nodule tissue. Findings and caveats of the study: According to reports, the diversity of TCR beta was significantly higher in malignant thyroid tumors than in benign nodules, and this held in both blood and tumor samples.

In the authors' workflow: Built for papillary thyroid cancer, a distant-metastasis classifier drew on CDR3 differences across clinicopathological groups. Using MiXCR, TCRdb reanalyzed the PCR reads. In this record, the V and J calls reflect TCRdb's handling and not the investigators' own analysis. The table includes fewer than 45,000 clones, approximately 13% detected once. In its sample, this clone is medium-sized. The antigen is undetermined. V lost 0 bases and J 2 bases, leaving 8 bases between the germline ends. The CDR3 loop spans 14 amino acids. Germline CDR1 is WNHNN and CDR2 is SYGVQD (reference sequence). Every patient underwent thyroid surgery untreated.

This receptor was obtained from a female donor with papillary thyroid cancer or a benign thyroid nodule (not recorded which). Some clones in this sample may be carry-over from other donors' samples. The chain joins TRBV10-1 to TRBJ2-7; D unclear. The sample consisted of blood. The DNA of the CDR3 is TGCGCCAGCAGTGAGTCAATTGGGCCCTACGAGCAGTACTTC. It translates to CASSESIGPYEQYF.